Reported below is one T cell receptor beta chain. These data come from a study of identical twins. TCRdb reprocessed the 5' RACE reads with MiXCR, giving one entry per CDR3 protein. The sample holds 500,000 to 650,000 distinct CDR3 sequences, around 20% seen once. Every donor was a healthy Caucasian. The same data also went into a second study, on yellow fever vaccine responses in identical twins.

The sequence derives from a woman under 30 in good health. The sequenced sample consisted of CD4+ T cells sorted from blood.

The CDR3 region is CASSLEMSGGGYNEQFF. DNA of the CDR3: TGTGCCAGCAGTTTAGAGATGTCGGGGGGGGGTTACAATGAGCAGTTCTTC. The chain recombines TRBV28 with TRBJ2-1, with 8 positions matching TRBD2. With V trimmed by 2 bases and J by 4 bases, 10 bases remained unmatched. The V gene's germline CDR1 is MDHEN and CDR2 SYDVKM. The CDR3 runs 17 residues.